The present T cell receptor beta chain was sequenced within a study of cytomegalovirus exposure and HLA in healthy donors. For the study at large: The roughly 100 million unique TCR beta sequences, from about 179 million T cells, were found by an earlier analysis. Study-wide results and caveats: 87-base-pair reads could not separate some V segments, including TRBV6-2 and TRBV6-3.

This clone appeared a few times. What it binds is not known. PCR employed 60 Vbeta and 13 Jbeta primers. Only in-frame clones appear in the TCRdb table, and some are missing; sequencing was by immunoSEQ multiplex PCR. The sample records around 180,000 clones, 85% being singletons. The CDR3 runs to 19 residues. Germline V gene data show CDR1 as MDHEN and CDR2 as SYDVKM. The V gene lost 2 bases and the J gene lost 1 base, with 21 bases spanning the gap. The sequencing input was PBMCs. The J gene is TRBJ1-5, the V gene TRBV28; a weak D match, TRBD1 (5 bases). This TCR derives from a boy between 2 and 10 years old in good health and CMV-seronegative. The CDR3 region is CASSLLTTVTLLSNQPQHF. The CDR3 nucleotides read TGTGCCAGCAGTTTACTAACGACAGTCACACTCCTAAGCAATCAGCCCCAGCATTTT.